This T cell receptor beta chain was obtained from a study of T cells expressing NK-cell markers. Study-level background: Repertoire data for TCR beta were derived from sorted T cells (CD3+CD56+NKG2C+, CD3+CD56+NKG2C- and CD3+CD56-NKG2C+). Just one sequenced donor of eight was HCMV-seronegative, while seven were seropositive.

Overall study results and limits: As a fraction of CD8+ T cells, dominant NKG2C+ clonotypes reached roughly 1.0-7.5% in six donors.

Comment on this clonotype: Its target is not known.

Germline CDR1 SGHTA, CDR2 FQGNSA. CDR3 length equals 14 residues. 5'RACE template switching with UMIs generated TCR beta cDNA. Reprocessing the 5' RACE reads, TCRdb reports a single entry for every CDR3 protein and omits DNA. The table lists about half a million distinct CDR3 sequences. Sample: blood T cells: a sorted CD56 or NKG2C T cell subset, CD4+ or CD8+ T cells, or bulk PBMC T cells (not recorded which). This clonotype originated in a woman in her forties or fifties in good health. This chain links TRBV7-2 with TRBJ1-4. The CDR3: CASSKRHANEKLFF.